This is a list of T cell receptor beta chains from one sample in a study of cytomegalovirus exposure and HLA in healthy donors. Produced via immunoSEQ multiplex PCR; TCRdb's table is partial and in-frame only. The sample carries roughly 100,000 clones, around 72% recorded once. Material: PBMCs. The receptors come from a male donor in good health and CMV-seronegative. CDR3s include the opening cysteine and the closing phenylalanine or tryptophan. The D gene is left open where the match is weak. Some rows have no size entry. The others give once, few or many, or a class for an expanded clone.

TRBV21-1	-	TRBJ2-7	-	TGTGCCAGCAGCCCCTCCGGGACAGGGAGATCCGAGAGGGGCGAGCAGTACTTC	CASSPSGTGRSERGEQYF
TRBV28	-	TRBJ1-1	-	TGTGCCAGCACGAGTCCGGACCGGAGGGGAGCTTTCTTT	CASTSPDRRGAFF
TRBV2	-	TRBJ2-5	TRBD1	TGTGCCAGCAGTGTGCAGGACAGGGGGCTACAAGAGACCCAGTACTTC	CASSVQDRGLQETQYF
TRBV4-1	-	TRBJ2-1	-	TGCGCCAGCAGCCCCCTGCGAACGGGTAACTACAATGAGCAGTTCTTC	CASSPLRTGNYNEQFF
TRBV12-5	-	TRBJ2-7	-	TGTGCTAGTGGTTTGGTGGGGGGTCGCGAGCAGTACTTC	CASGLVGGREQYF
TRBV6-1	-	TRBJ2-3	TRBD1	TGTGCCAGCATCGACAGGGGATGGACAGATACGCAGTATTTT	CASIDRGWTDTQYF
TRBV4-2	-	TRBJ2-7	-	TGTGCCAGCAGCCAAGAAGGCTCTAGCTCCTACGAGCAGTACTTC	CASSQEGSSSYEQYF
TRBV28	once	TRBJ1-2	-	TGTGCCAGCAGTTTAGTCGGGGATGTTCTTGGCTACACCTTC	CASSLVGDVLGYTF
TRBV19	-	TRBJ2-1	TRBD1	TGTGCCAGTAGTTTGACAGGGTACCACAATGAGCAGTTCTTC	CASSLTGYHNEQFF
TRBV11-2	-	TRBJ2-3	-	TGTGCCAGCAGCTCAATCACAGATACGCAGTATTTT	CASSSITDTQYF
TRBV27	-	TRBJ2-2	-	TGTGCCAGCACCCTGGCGCGGGGCACCGGGGAGCTGTTTTTT	CASTLARGTGELFF
TRBV5-1	once	TRBJ2-1	-	TGCGCCAGCAGCACCGAGCGGACCTCCTACAATGAGCAGTTCTTC	CASSTERTSYNEQFF
TRBV6-1	once	TRBJ1-2	-	TGTGCCAGCAGTGGAGCCGGGGGGCCGCTCTCGAGCTACACCTTC	CASSGAGGPLSSYTF
TRBV19	-	TRBJ1-1	-	TGTGCCAGTATAACAGGGCGCAGCACTGAAGCTTTCTTT	CASITGRSTEAFF
TRBV27	-	TRBJ2-2	TRBD2	TGTGCCAGCAGTTCGCCGGGACTAGCAGGAGGGGAGCTGTTTTTT	CASSSPGLAGGELFF
TRBV9	-	TRBJ2-3	-	TGTGCCAGCAGCGTGAACTACGCGGATACGCAGTATTTT	CASSVNYADTQYF
TRBV11-3	-	TRBJ1-1	TRBD1	TGCGCCAGCAGTTTTACAGGGGGCACTGAAGCTTTCTTT	CASSFTGGTEAFF
TRBV7-9	-	TRBJ2-5	TRBD1	TGTGCCAGCAGCCCTTGGACAGGGGGCGGAGAGACCCAGTACTTC	CASSPWTGGGETQYF
TRBV25-1	-	TRBJ2-1	TRBD2	TGTGCCAGCAGTGAGGGGGGTAGCGGGAGGGTGGATGAGCAGTTCTTC	CASSEGGSGRVDEQFF
TRBV27	-	TRBJ2-7	-	TGTGCCAGCAGTTCCGGGGGGCCTTACGAGCAGTACTTC	CASSSGGPYEQYF
TRBV5-1	-	TRBJ2-5	-	TGCGCCAGCCGACAGCAAGAGACCCAGTACTTC	CASRQQETQYF
TRBV6-5	-	TRBJ2-2	TRBD2	TGTGCCAGCAGTGTAGCGGGAGAAACCGGGGAGCTGTTTTTT	CASSVAGETGELFF
TRBV5-6	few	TRBJ1-1	-	TGTGCCAGCAGCTTGAGTCCGGCAGGGATGAACACTGAAGCTTTCTTT	CASSLSPAGMNTEAFF
TRBV4-1	-	TRBJ1-2	TRBD1	TGCGCCAGCAGCCAATCCAGGACAGGGGGCCACTATGGCTACACCTTC	CASSQSRTGGHYGYTF
TRBV5-1	-	TRBJ2-1	TRBD2	TGCGCCAGCAGCCCAGGACTAGCGGGAGCCTCCTCCTACAATGAGCAGTTCTTC	CASSPGLAGASSYNEQFF
TRBV7-8	once	TRBJ2-7	-	TGTGCCAGCAGCTTATCCAGGGGATCCTCCTGCGAGCAGTACTTC	CASSLSRGSSCEQYF
TRBV18	-	TRBJ1-1	-	TGTGCCAGCTCACCAAATCCAGGGTTTACTGAAGCTTTCTTT	CASSPNPGFTEAFF
TRBV19	-	TRBJ1-1	-	TGTGCCAGTAGCCGGACAGTGAACACTGAAGCTTTCTTT	CASSRTVNTEAFF
TRBV19	once	TRBJ1-1	TRBD1	TGTGCCAGCGCGACAGGGGACCTTGAAGCTTTCTTT	CASATGDLEAFF
TRBV7-9	-	TRBJ1-2	TRBD1	TGTTCCAGCAGCTTAGGGATTCCGGGACAGGGTAGCGGCTACACCTTC	CSSSLGIPGQGSGYTF
TRBV19	-	TRBJ2-7	TRBD2	TGTGCCAGTATGGGGGGGACGGACGAGCAGTACTTC	CASMGGTDEQYF
TRBV7-9	-	TRBJ2-1	TRBD2	TGTGCCAGCAGCTTAGCACTAGCGGGTGCTTACAATGAGCAGTTCTTC	CASSLALAGAYNEQFF
TRBV7-2	-	TRBJ1-2	-	TGTGCCAGCAGCCTTGTCCGGGCCAGGAGGGATCATGGCTACACCTTC	CASSLVRARRDHGYTF
TRBV5-1	-	TRBJ1-2	-	TGCGCCAGCAGCTTCTCCGGGGACTACAATGGCTACACCTTC	CASSFSGDYNGYTF
TRBV7-2	once	TRBJ2-7	TRBD2	TGTGCCAGCACCCTCCCCAGATCGGGGGGGCAGTACTTC	CASTLPRSGGQYF
TRBV11-2	-	TRBJ1-2	-	TGTGCCAGCAGCCCGGGAGCAGGTGGCTACACCTTC	CASSPGAGGYTF
TRBV10-1	few	TRBJ2-7	TRBD1	TGCGCTGACACCCGGGACAGGGTTAGGTACGAGCAGTACTTC	CADTRDRVRYEQYF
TRBV29-1	-	TRBJ2-3	-	TGCAGCTCGGGTGGTGGTGGGCGGGCCACAGATACGCAGTATTTT	CSSGGGGRATDTQYF
TRBV19	once	TRBJ2-1	TRBD2	TGTGCCAGTAGTGAGTTAGCGGGAGGAGTATACAATGAGCAGTTCTTC	CASSELAGGVYNEQFF
TRBV2	-	TRBJ2-3	TRBD2	TGTGCCAGCAGTGGGACTAGCGGTTTCGCAGATACGCAGTATTTT	CASSGTSGFADTQYF
TRBV7-9	-	TRBJ1-2	-	TGTTCCAGCAGCTTAACGACAGCCGCTAACTATGGCTACACCTTC	CSSSLTTAANYGYTF
TRBV6-1	-	TRBJ2-5	-	TGTGCCAGCAGCCACGACAGGTCGTTTAAGACCCAGTACTTC	CASSHDRSFKTQYF
TRBV27	once	TRBJ1-3	-	TGTGCCAGCCGTGACAGTTACTCTGGAAACACCATATATTTT	CASRDSYSGNTIYF
TRBV2	-	TRBJ2-1	TRBD2	TGTGCCAGCAGTGATTATAGCCTAGCGGGAGGGAGGGAGCAGTTCTTC	CASSDYSLAGGREQFF
TRBV19	-	TRBJ2-5	TRBD1	TGTGCCAGTAGTTATGGACAGGGGGCAGAGACCCAGTACTTC	CASSYGQGAETQYF
TRBV5-6	-	TRBJ2-2	TRBD2	TGTGCCAGCAAGACTTCCCGGCTAGCGGGAGCCGGGGAGCTGTTTTTT	CASKTSRLAGAGELFF
TRBV28	-	TRBJ2-1	TRBD2	TGTGCCAGCAGAATTTCGGGACTAGCGCAGTTCTTC	CASRISGLAQFF
TRBV5-4	-	TRBJ2-7	-	TGTGCCAGCAGCCTTGGGTGGGGGGGCCCTTACGAGCAGTACTTC	CASSLGWGGPYEQYF
TRBV9	-	TRBJ2-7	TRBD2	TGTGCCAGCAGCTTACGGACTAGCGGTAAGTCCTACGAGCAGTACTTC	CASSLRTSGKSYEQYF
TRBV7-3	-	TRBJ2-1	TRBD1	TGTGCCAGCAGCCCCCCAGGGGGTGGTACCAATGAGCAGTTCTTC	CASSPPGGGTNEQFF
TRBV5-1	-	TRBJ2-1	TRBD2	TGCGCCAGCAGCTTGGCGGGACTAGCGGGAAATGAGCAGTTCTTC	CASSLAGLAGNEQFF
TRBV7-8	-	TRBJ1-1	-	TGTGCCAGCAGCTCCAGGGGCCCAAACACTGAAGCTTTCTTT	CASSSRGPNTEAFF
TRBV7-6	-	TRBJ2-7	TRBD1	TGTGCCAGCAGCCAAGGGACAGGTAGCTCCTACGAGCAGTACTTC	CASSQGTGSSYEQYF
TRBV6-1	many	TRBJ2-2	-	TGTGCCAGCAGTGAAGAGGGGGCGGGAGGTCGTATGGAGCTGTTTTTT	CASSEEGAGGRMELFF